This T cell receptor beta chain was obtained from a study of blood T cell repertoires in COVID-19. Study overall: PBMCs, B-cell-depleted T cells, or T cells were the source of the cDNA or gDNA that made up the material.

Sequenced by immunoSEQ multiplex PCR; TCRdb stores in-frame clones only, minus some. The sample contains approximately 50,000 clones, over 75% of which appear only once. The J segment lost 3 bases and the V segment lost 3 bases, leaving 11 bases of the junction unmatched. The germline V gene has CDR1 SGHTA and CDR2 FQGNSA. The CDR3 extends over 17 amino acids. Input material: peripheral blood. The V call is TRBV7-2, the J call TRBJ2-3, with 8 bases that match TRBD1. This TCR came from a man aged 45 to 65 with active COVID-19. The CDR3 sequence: CASSLTHDRGRTDTQYF. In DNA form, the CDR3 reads TGTGCCAGCAGCTTGACCCACGACAGGGGCCGGACAGATACGCAGTATTTT.